This T cell receptor beta chain originates from a study of OX40 agonist ivuxolimab in advanced cancers. Turning to the study itself: Ivuxolimab, which patients received intravenously every 2 weeks, was dosed at 0.01 to 10 mg/kg.

Autoimmune disease history or systemic immunosuppression excluded patients. TCRdb's table, derived via immunoSEQ multiplex PCR, lists solely in-frame clones and lacks some. The sample has under 85,000 clones, more than 70% seen once. The V end lost 7 bases, the J end lost 4 bases, and 11 bases lay between the germline ends. Germline V gene data show CDR1 as SQVTM and CDR2 as ANQGSEA. The CDR3 consists of 12 residues. The source of this sequence is an adult with an advanced solid tumor such as melanoma, head and neck, liver or kidney cancer. The chain couples TRBV29-1 to TRBJ1-5; tentative D call: TRBD1 (5 bases). Specimen: CD4+ or CD8+ T cells sorted from blood, collected in a trial of the OX40 agonist ivuxolimab. CDR3 region: CSARTPNQPQHF. In DNA form, the CDR3 reads TGCAGCGCTCGGACACCTAATCAGCCCCAGCATTTT. Based on the CDR3 plus reference TRBV29-1 and TRBJ1-5, the full variable domain is SAVISQKPSRDICQRGTSLTIQCQVDSQVTMMFWYRQQPGQSLTLIATANQGSEATYESGFVIDKFPISRPNLTFSTLTVSNMSPEDSSIYLCSARTPNQPQHFGDGTRLSIL.